This T cell receptor beta chain was observed in a study of cytomegalovirus exposure and HLA in healthy donors (TCRdb year 2017). At the level of the whole study: An earlier analysis of roughly 570 of the donors reported approximately 280 Gb of sequence data and 95 million to 140 million unique TCR beta sequences obtained from around 170 million T cells. Approximately 330 gigabases of sequencing data and around 85 million unique TCR sequences made up an early release that covered several hundred HLA-typed donors. The genetic ancestry cluster associated with self-reported Caucasian donors included 65% to 90% of the 398 genotyped donors. The study aimed to test whether cataloging public T cell receptors could reveal signatures of past pathogen exposure. Using immunosequencing, the study profiled T cell repertoires from fewer than 700 subjects and related those repertoires to cytomegalovirus serostatus. A separate validation cohort of about 110 different subjects was used in addition to the approximately 640-subject first cohort. The study combined high-throughput TCR immunosequencing, statistical association of individual TCRs with disease status, and machine learning to predict cytomegalovirus infection status. A later analysis re-examined previously published TCR beta repertoires from just over 650 donors and added high-resolution HLA genotyping to investigate patterns of TCR occurrence. Rather than drawing on any new phenotypic data, the later analysis identified candidate immune exposures from TCR beta sequences and the way those sequences occurred across donors. An earlier analysis of 587 of the donors used high-throughput TCR beta sequencing to judge whether each TCR beta V gene segment behaved as functional or pseudogenic. Alongside the repertoire data, information on donor age, sex, ethnicity and CMV serostatus was compiled. A later genetic analysis took genome-wide SNP genotypes for about 55% of the 666 donors and used that subset as a discovery cohort. All discovery cohort repertoires had been generated on a single sequencing platform. Class I and class II HLA loci were covered by the typing at four-digit resolution. The number of typed donors differed by locus: about 629-630 for A, B, C, DRB1 and DQB1; approximately 540 for DQA1; over 600 for DPA1; and around 450 for DPB1. Roughly 5 DR-DQ haplotypes were handled as single units for association and clustering, since linkage in the cohort was strong. Among about 410 genotyped donors of the cohort, an average of around 240,000 unique TCR beta nucleotide sequences was sequenced per donor, of which 15% to 20% were non-productive.

The library was prepared using the immunoSEQ multiplex PCR assay. The multiplex PCR relied on a mix of 60 forward primers for TCR Vbeta segments and 13 reverse primers for TCR Jbeta segments. A multiplex PCR assay on genomic DNA amplified the CDR3 region of rearranged TCR beta genes. Amplified TCR beta libraries were sequenced as 87-base-pair reads on the Illumina HiSeq System. The study's processing was this. A later analysis counted 65 million to 90 million unique TCR beta chains across the roughly 700 repertoires, and some 11 million of these chains were shared by at least two donors. A nearest-neighbor algorithm error-corrected the raw reads and collapsed the reads into unique sequences, merging closely related sequences to remove PCR and sequencing errors. Alignment of CDR3 sequences to IMGT reference sequences was used to assign V, D and J gene segments. For a sequence to be retained, a match of at least six nucleotides was required to both a V gene segment and a J gene segment. Rearrangements were classified as productive when the CDR3 lacked stop codons and remained in frame with V and J, and all other rearrangements were classified as non-productive. Following IMGT convention, CDR3 was defined as the stretch from the second conserved V-encoded cysteine to the conserved J-encoded phenylalanine. Sequences without an unambiguous match to a single V gene segment were excluded from the earlier analysis of almost 600 of the donors. In an earlier analysis of several hundred of the donors, V segments were called functional above 56.7% productive rearrangements and were called segregating when the between-donor standard deviation exceeded 5%. To diagnose cytomegalovirus status from the catalog of TCR beta chain sequences, a statistical classification framework was built. V and J gene assignment, in a later analysis, came from comparing TCR nucleotide sequences with IMGT/GENE-DB human TR gene sequences. In a later analysis, CDR3 sequences and most-parsimonious VDJ recombination scenarios were assigned using the TCRdist pipeline. In a later analysis, each TCR beta chain was defined by its CDR3 amino acid sequence together with its V-gene family, and reads lacking a unique V-gene family were excluded. A later analysis removed 550 to 700 highly shared, low-generation-probability nucleotide sequences to deal with suspected cross-contamination and a sequencing artifact. In a later analysis, a clonal expansion index was calculated for each public chain from normalized within-repertoire ranks of inferred template counts. In a later analysis, generation probabilities were computed using a VDJ recombination model fitted to out-of-frame rearrangements, and the results were checked against IGoR. Hypergeometric tests were used in a later analysis to score TCR-TCR, TCR-HLA and TCR-CMV co-occurrence, with a repertoire-size bias correction applied to the TCR pairs. False discovery rates were estimated in a later analysis by permuting HLA or CMV assignments 20 times. In a later analysis, co-occurring TCRs were grouped using DBSCAN, with TCRdist sequence similarity added in when clustering inside HLA-allele-positive subsets. Repertoires with fewer than 30,000 or more than 120,000 public chains were left out of co-occurrence clustering, as were five repertoires with anomalous nucleotide sharing. TCRdb limited this immuneACCESS table to in-frame rearrangements with V and J called. A share of clones is missing; checked studies link under half to unresolved V genes, and the rest is unexplained. The V and J calls and clone size come from that table; D and trimming were worked out from the DNA. The sample table contains 190,000 or so clones; only one count was recorded for roughly 78% of them. Roughly 0.7% of the sample is held by the ten biggest clonotypes.

In total, about 650 healthy bone marrow donors made up the cohort. At the time of sampling, every cohort member was nominally healthy, though immune exposures that went unrecorded were likely present. The donor tested CMV seronegative and was one of the 352 seronegative cohort members. Every donor gave a peripheral blood sample, and the peripheral blood mononuclear cells from that sample were used for TCR beta sequencing. Genomic DNA extraction from the blood cell samples was performed with the Qiagen DNeasy Blood Extraction Kit. The research as a whole found: The classifier was reported to diagnose cytomegalovirus status with high specificity and sensitivity in both the original and validation cohorts. Because counts were too low, seventeen rarely observed V segments, including chromosome 9 orphons, were left out of the earlier analysis of a few hundred of the donors. The study gave a list of about 170 TCR beta chains associated with cytomegalovirus. When HLA alleles, especially DR and DQ, strongly co-occurred, TCR associations were difficult to assign to individual alleles. In a later genetic analysis, a missense DCLRE1C variant was associated with V-gene and J-gene trimming of TCR beta chains, and the association was replicated in an independent cohort. CMV serostatus was the only immune exposure information available for the cohort. The presence/absence analyses assumed that sequencing depth was roughly uniform across donors, and that assumption may not be true. HLA typing was unavailable for some donors at each locus, so association tests used only the typed subset. According to a later genetic analysis, donors in an Asian-associated ancestry cluster had fewer N-insertions in productive TCRs than the approximately 690-donor mean. An earlier analysis of around 500 of the donors showed that most TCR beta V segments appeared in productive rearrangements either about 87% or about 30% of the time, which broadly matched IMGT annotations. A later analysis found that HLA-associated TCR beta chains were more clonally expanded and had lower generation probabilities than equally common non-associated chains. While some public TCRs were present in many individuals, most TCR sequences turned up only very rarely across donors. According to a later analysis, TCR association rates differed among HLA loci, with DRB1 alleles showing the most associated TCRs and HLA-C alleles showing the fewest. The 87-base-pair reads could not distinguish some IMGT-functional V segments, including TRBV6-2 and TRBV6-3, so those segments were excluded. The authors suggested that the approach could potentially be generalized to other disease states and immunological phenotypes. According to a later analysis, most CMV-associated TCR beta chains appeared to be HLA-restricted, and the HLA associations seemed to be driven largely by CMV exposure. In vitro tests confirmed that a few of the cytomegalovirus-associated TCR beta chains recognize cytomegalovirus antigens. In this cohort, only TCR beta chains were sequenced, and detectable features were limited by the absence of alpha or paired-chain data. Several of the top co-occurrence clusters appeared to be linked to parvovirus B19, influenza, CMV and Epstein-Barr virus, according to a later analysis. At a false discovery rate of 0.05, a later analysis linked 16,951 TCR beta sequences to specific HLA alleles. Correlated functional status among segregating V segments might reflect linkage disequilibrium, but an unknown experimental factor could not be ruled out. A further reported finding was that TCR beta sequences accurately predicted the HLA-A and HLA-B alleles for most subjects in the first cohort. A cluster of highly shared sequence variants was judged likely to be a technical artifact of the sequencing pipeline.

Germline trimming amounts to 7 bases on V and 3 bases on J, with 7 as the count of junction bases outside the gene matches. The CDR3, cysteine through phenylalanine, is 13 amino acids long. This entry keeps only the CDR3 DNA: 39 bases, framed from base 1. In the germline V gene (reference sequence), CDR1 corresponds to GTSNPN and CDR2 to SVGIG. This clone was seen a handful of times. Its antigen has not been determined. No per-base quality is available; no much larger clone lies one base away. The sequenced sample consisted of PBMCs. Recombination joined TRBV30 with TRBJ2-7; 9 bases in between match TRBD2. The source of this sequence is a boy aged 5-17 years in good health and CMV-seronegative. CDR3 sequence: CASSGDIGYEQYF. At the DNA level, the sequence is TGTGCCTCTAGCGGGGACATAGGCTACGAGCAGTACTTC.